This T cell receptor beta chain emerged from a study of blood T cell repertoires in COVID-19. About the study: Acute and convalescent COVID-19 specimens originated in the United States, Italy and Spain.

Losses at the gene ends were 6 bases for V and 5 bases for J; bases not matched to a gene: 6. The CDR3 is made up of 13 amino acids. As handled by the study authors: For nucleated cells, counts were estimated from reference gene primer amplification. Repertoires were generated with immunoSEQ multiplex PCR, while TCRdb's copy carries only in-frame clones and drops some. V, J and clone size were drawn from that table, and D and trimming were deduced from the DNA. The sample lists tens of thousands of clones, about nine tenths occurring once. The material sequenced was peripheral blood. The receptor comes from a human donor with active COVID-19. The donor label of this sample is uncertain. V is TRBV12-3 or TRBV12-4 and J is TRBJ2-7; 8 nucleotides align to TRBD1. Here the CDR3 reads CASSQTGVHEQYF. The CDR3 DNA reads as TGTGCCAGCAGCCAGACAGGGGTGCACGAGCAGTACTTC.